The 10 T cell receptor beta chains given below trace back to one sample, sequenced in a study of cytomegalovirus exposure and HLA in healthy donors. Primers included in the PCR were 60 Vbeta and 13 Jbeta primers. This table comes from immunoSEQ multiplex PCR, and its TCRdb copy is limited to in-frame clones, with some not included. The sample lists about 95,000 clones, over 70% occurring once. Sequencing used PBMCs. The source is a man aged 55 to 69 in good health and CMV-seronegative.

Only a few counts were recorded for this clone. The chain is built from TRBV5-1 and TRBJ2-7; 9 bases match TRBD1. This CDR3 region has 16 residues. The germline V gene has CDR1 SGHRS and CDR2 YFSETQ. Trimming at V came to 4 bases and at J to 0 bases, leaving 8 bases not matched to a gene. For the CDR3, the DNA is TGCGCCAGCAGCACGTCCGGGACAGGGATCTCCTACGAGCAGTACTTC. Its translation is CASSTSGTGISYEQYF.

This chain uses TRBV10-2 with TRBJ2-1; weak D call: TRBD2 (6 bases). The germline V gene has CDR1 WSHSY and CDR2 SAAADI. Trimming removed 3 bases from V and 0 bases from J, with 12 bases in between. This CDR3 is 16 amino acids long. The CDR3 DNA reads as TGCGCCAGCAGTGATTTCGGCGGGGCCTCCTACAATGAGCAGTTCTTC. Its protein is CASSDFGGASYNEQFF.

This chain joins TRBV2 and TRBJ2-7; TRBD2 matches 13 bases. Trimming removed 7 bases from V and 11 bases from J; junction bases left unmatched: 8. CDR1 is SNHLY, CDR2 FYNNEI, per germline. The CDR3 is 13 amino acids. The CDR3 DNA reads as TGTGCCAGCAACCTCGGACTAGCGGGAGAAGAGTACTTC. Its translation: CASNLGLAGEEYF.

The rearrangement uses TRBV7-2 and TRBJ1-2, with D perhaps TRBD1 (5 bases). The CDR3 consists of 14 residues. Looked up from germline, CDR1 is SGHTA and CDR2 is FQGNSA. The V end lost 1 base, the J end lost 2 bases, and 8 bases lay between the germline ends. The CDR3, as DNA: TGTGCCAGCAGCTTAGATCGGGGGAACTATGGCTACACCTTC. Its protein product is CASSLDRGNYGYTF.

This chain uses TRBV7-9 with TRBJ2-5; D is uncertain. Germline lookup yields CDR1 SEHNR and CDR2 FQNEAQ (reference sequence). This CDR3 is 14 amino acids long. With 5 bases removed from V and 9 bases from J, the gap between germline ends came to 19 bases. As DNA, the CDR3 is TGTGCCAGCAGCGCCCGACTGGCTCCGGCCGCCCAGTACTTC. It translates to CASSARLAPAAQYF.

The CDR3 here is CASSATGMAETQYF. CDR3 nucleotides: TGTGCCAGCAGCGCGACAGGGATGGCGGAGACCCAGTACTTC. The rearrangement uses TRBV5-6 and TRBJ2-5, with 7 bases fitting TRBD1. Germline CDR1 reads SGHDT; CDR2 reads YYEEEE. CDR3 size: 14 residues. With V trimmed by 4 bases and J by 5 bases, 8 bases remained unmatched.

This chain links TRBV21-1 with TRBJ2-7; the table calls TRBD1, which could not be checked here. TRBV21-1 is annotated as a pseudogene. The CDR3 spans 16 residues. Here the CDR3 DNA reads TGTGCCAGCATATTGCCCGGGACAGGGAACCTTTACGAGCAGTACTTC. This translates into CASILPGTGNLYEQYF.

In its sample, this clone was seen once. A junction end diverges from the germline sequence, so it may reflect a read error. This sequence joins TRBV7-9 and TRBJ1-2; D gene uncertain. Germline CDR1 SEHNR, CDR2 FQNEAQ (reference sequence). The CDR3 runs 14 residues. CDR3 coding DNA: TGTTCCAGCAGCTTAGGGCCAAACAACTATGGCTACACCTTC. Residues: CSSSLGPNNYGYTF.

The chain joins TRBV7-2 to TRBJ2-7; 14 bases agree with TRBD2. V lost 5 bases to trimming and J lost 6 bases; unmatched junction nucleotides: 6. The CDR3 consists of 15 residues. Germline V lookup: CDR1 SGHTA, CDR2 FQGNSA. The DNA for the CDR3 is TGTGCCAGCAGCGGCCCGACTAGCGGGAGGGTCGAGCAGTACTTC. It translates to CASSGPTSGRVEQYF.

The chain employs TRBV29-1 and TRBJ2-7, with no clear D. Trimming stripped 3 bases from V and 3 bases from J, with 12 bases between. The CDR3 spans 13 residues. Germline-derived CDR1 and CDR2 are SQVTM and ANQGSEA. In nucleotides, the CDR3 is TGCAGCGTTGAGACAACCCTGAACTACGAGCAGTACTTC. Protein: CSVETTLNYEQYF.